Below are 8 T cell receptor beta chains sequenced from a single sample in a study of radiotherapy plus CTLA-4 blockade in lung cancer. Assay: immunoSEQ multiplex PCR; the TCRdb copy retains only in-frame clones and omits some. The sample contains around 100,000 clones, roughly 77% of which appear only once. The sequences come from peripheral blood, collected from a patient treated with radiotherapy plus ipilimumab. The receptor source for this set is a human donor with non-small cell lung cancer that progressed on radiotherapy plus ipilimumab. Some clones in this sample may be carry-over from other donors' samples.

The rearrangement joins TRBV7-2 to TRBJ1-6, with 9 bases lining up with TRBD1. The CDR3 extends over 18 amino acids. Germline V gene data show CDR1 as SGHTA and CDR2 as FQGNSA. J gave up 0 bases and V 0 bases, and 3 bases lay outside the gene matches. DNA of the CDR3: TGTGCCAGCAGCTTAGCCGGGACAGGGAGCTCCTATAATTCACCCCTCCACTTT. Its protein is CASSLAGTGSSYNSPLHF.

This chain connects TRBV5-1 to TRBJ1-2, with D unclear. CDR3 length: 12 residues. V was cut by 1 base and J by 8 bases, with 9 bases left in between. CDR1 is SGHRS and CDR2 is YFSETQ in the germline V gene. CDR3 sequence reads: CASSLLGFGYTF. The DNA of the CDR3 is TGCGCCAGCAGCTTGCTGGGATTCGGCTACACCTTC.

The V call is TRBV5-1, the J call TRBJ1-1, with a tentative D call TRBD1 (5 bases). Trimming left V 3 bases short and J 4 bases short, with 13 bases between. This CDR3 contains 14 residues. Germline V gene lookup returns CDR1 SGHRS and CDR2 YFSETQ. The CDR3 nucleotides are TGCGCCAGCAGCTCTACGGGGGGTATCACTGAAGCTTTCTTT. Its protein product is CASSSTGGITEAFF.

V gene TRBV7-2 combines with J gene TRBJ1-5, with 11 bases fitting TRBD1. The CDR3 is 14 amino acids. Germline CDR1 is SGHTA and CDR2 is FQGNSA. After removal of 4 bases from V and 7 bases from J, the junction contained 3 bases not matched to a gene. CDR3 DNA sequence: TGTGCCAGCAGCTGGACAGGGGGCGGACAGCCCCAGCATTTT. The encoded protein is CASSWTGGGQPQHF.

The J gene is TRBJ2-3, the V gene TRBV9, with D possibly matching TRBD1 (6 bases). Trimming shortened V by 6 bases and J by 4 bases, and 15 bases separated the two germline ends. The germline V gene encodes CDR1 SGDLS and CDR2 YYNGEE. The CDR3 extends over 14 amino acids. The CDR3 DNA follows: TGTGCCAGCAAATTGGGGGCGGATGCAGATACGCAGTATTTT. It is translated as CASKLGADADTQYF.

The chain has TRBV5-5 and TRBJ2-1; D may correspond to TRBD1 or TRBD2 (6 bases each). Germline V CDR1 and CDR2: SGHKS, YYEKEE (reference sequence). Trimming took off 3 bases at V and 2 bases at J, with 18 bases between the two ends. CDR3 size: 17 residues. The CDR3 nucleotides are TGTGCCAGCAGCTCGCGAGGGGGGACCCTGGCCTACAATGAGCAGTTCTTC. Translation gives CASSSRGGTLAYNEQFF.

This chain connects TRBV10-3 to TRBJ1-5; 9 positions match TRBD1. The CDR3 runs to 15 residues. The V gene's germline CDR1 is ENHRY and CDR2 SYGVKD. The J segment lost 4 bases and the V segment lost 4 bases, leaving 5 bases of the junction unmatched. CDR3 coding DNA: TGTGCCATCAGTGCGACAGGGGGAGAAAATCAGCCCCAGCATTTT. This encodes CAISATGGENQPQHF.

The chain uses TRBV5-4 and TRBJ1-6, with no clear D. Trimming removed 2 bases from V and 7 bases from J, with 13 bases in between. Germline V CDR1 and CDR2: SGHNT, YYREEE (reference sequence). This CDR3 has 15 amino acids. CDR3 residues: CASSFWTALNSPLHF. The CDR3 DNA sequence: TGTGCCAGCAGCTTCTGGACTGCCCTAAATTCACCCCTCCACTTT. The full variable domain, in which reference TRBV5-4 and TRBJ1-6 provide the parts outside the CDR3, is ETGVTQSPTHLIKTRGQQVTLRCSSQSGHNTVSWYQQALGQGPQFIFQYYREEENGRGNFPPRFSGLQFPNYSSELNVNALELDDSALYLCASSFWTALNSPLHFGNGTRLTVT.